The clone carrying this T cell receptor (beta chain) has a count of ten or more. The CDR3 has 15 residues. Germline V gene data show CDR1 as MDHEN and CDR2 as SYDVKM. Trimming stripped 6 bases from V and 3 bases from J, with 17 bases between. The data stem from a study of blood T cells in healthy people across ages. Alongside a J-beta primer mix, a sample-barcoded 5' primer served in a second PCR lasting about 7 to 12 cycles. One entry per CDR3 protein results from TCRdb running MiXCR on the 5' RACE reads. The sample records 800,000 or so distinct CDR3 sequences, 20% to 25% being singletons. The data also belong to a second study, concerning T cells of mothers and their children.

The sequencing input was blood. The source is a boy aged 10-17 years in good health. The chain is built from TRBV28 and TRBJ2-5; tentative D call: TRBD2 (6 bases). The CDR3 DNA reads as TGTGCCAGCAGGGGACGTCTAGCGACCGAAGAGACCCAGTACTTC. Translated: CASRGRLATEETQYF.